What follows are 30 T cell receptor beta chains derived from one specimen sequenced in a study of read filtering for tumor transcriptome and immune sequencing. From approximately 430 ng of RNA, a library with molecular barcoded alpha/delta and beta/gamma adaptors was made. From the reads, TCRdb called clonotypes with MiXCR, one entry per CDR3 protein. Of tens of thousands of distinct CDR3 sequences in the sample, around 13% were seen once. The sample taken for sequencing was a population of CD138-negative cells sorted from bone marrow. These receptors came from a donor aged 40 or older with multiple myeloma.

There are many counts of this clonotype. The CDR3 here is CARTGGQGVEAFF. CDR3 bases: TGTGCCCGGACGGGAGGGCAGGGGGTAGAAGCTTTCTTT. The chain combines TRBV30 with TRBJ1-1; 7 bases fit TRBD1. CDR3 length equals 13 residues. Germline V CDR1 and CDR2: GTSNPN, SVGIG (reference sequence). The junction had 14 bases not matched to a gene; V was cut back by 8 bases and J by 8 bases.

The chain combines TRBV7-8 with TRBJ2-7, with TRBD2 matching over 14 bases. V lost 2 bases to trimming and J lost 4 bases; unmatched junction nucleotides: 10. The CDR3 runs to 18 residues. Germline V gene data show CDR1 as SGHVS and CDR2 as FQNEAQ. The CDR3 DNA sequence: TGTGCCAGCAGCTTAACATTAGGACTAGCGGGGGGTGCATACGAGCAGTACTTC. Translating gives CASSLTLGLAGGAYEQYF.

The table lists this clonotype with many counts. The chain is built from TRBV12-3 or TRBV12-4 and TRBJ2-7; the D gene could be TRBD1 or TRBD2 (7 bases each). Trimming took 6 bases from V and 6 from J, leaving 18 bases between them. The CDR3 consists of 14 residues. CDR3 sequence: CASSPTGREREQYF. The CDR3 DNA follows: TGTGCCAGCAGCCCGACAGGGAGGGAGCGCGAGCAGTACTTC.

The rearrangement uses TRBV7-9 and TRBJ2-7; TRBD1 might be the D (6 bases). CDR1 and CDR2 (germline): SEHNR, FQNEAQ (reference sequence). The V gene lost 3 bases and the J gene lost 0 bases, with 21 bases spanning the gap. The CDR3 runs to 18 residues. In DNA, the CDR3 is TGTGCCAGCAGCTTCGACCGGGACATGCTGGGAAGCTCCTACGAGCAGTACTTC. Amino acids: CASSFDRDMLGSSYEQYF.

The CDR3 is CSAGQISSGANVLTF. The DNA of the CDR3 is TGCAGCGCGGGACAGATCTCCTCTGGGGCCAACGTCCTGACTTTC. This chain links TRBV29-1 with TRBJ2-6; 7 bases fit TRBD1. Germline lookup yields CDR1 SQVTM and CDR2 ANQGSEA. Losses at the gene ends were 7 bases for V and 0 bases for J; bases not matched to a gene: 6. CDR3 size: 15 residues.

This clonotype was found many times. The chain is built from TRBV5-1 and TRBJ1-5, with D perhaps TRBD1 (6 bases). V gave up 1 base and J gave up 2 bases, with 10 bases separating them. In germline, CDR1 is SGHRS, CDR2 YFSETQ. The CDR3 is made up of 15 amino acids. The chain's CDR3 is CASSLMGAGNQPQHF. CDR3 nucleotides: TGCGCCAGCAGCTTGATGGGGGCAGGCAATCAGCCCCAGCATTTT.

This clonotype was seen ten or more times. The CDR3 here is CSARKGQGANEQFF. The DNA for the CDR3 is TGCAGTGCTAGGAAGGGACAGGGGGCGAATGAGCAGTTCTTC. The chain is built from TRBV20-1 and TRBJ2-1; 12 nucleotides agree with TRBD1. The CDR3 is 14 residues long. Germline CDR1 DFQATT, CDR2 SNEGSKA (reference sequence). Trimming at V came to 3 bases and at J to 7 bases, leaving 4 bases not matched to a gene.

This clonotype was counted at least ten times. The rearrangement links TRBV28 to TRBJ1-5, with D possibly matching TRBD1 (6 bases). This CDR3 contains 15 residues. Trimming removed 6 bases at V and 5 bases at J, with 17 bases between. In germline, CDR1 is MDHEN, CDR2 SYDVKM. The CDR3 here is CASSLPRTDYQPQHF. CDR3 sequence (DNA): TGTGCCAGCAGCCTACCCCGGACAGACTATCAGCCCCAGCATTTT.

The chain employs TRBV7-9 and TRBJ2-7; 9 nucleotides line up with TRBD1. Germline V gene sequence: CDR1 SEHNR, CDR2 FQNEAQ (reference sequence). This CDR3 contains 13 residues. The V and J ends lost 6 bases and 5 bases, in that order; junction bases with no gene match: 5. CDR3 loop: CASSLTGGDEQYF. The CDR3 nucleotides are TGTGCCAGCAGTCTCACAGGGGGCGACGAGCAGTACTTC.

Many counts were recorded for this clonotype. The rearrangement links TRBV5-6 to TRBJ2-7; the D is unclear. Germline values: CDR1 SGHDT, CDR2 YYEEEE. Trimming shortened V by 0 bases and J by 2 bases, and 9 bases separated the two germline ends. CDR3 size: 14 residues. CDR3 DNA sequence: TGTGCCAGCAGCTTGGCCGGCAGGACCTACGAGCAGTACTTC. Translation gives CASSLAGRTYEQYF.

This clonotype was seen a handful of times. This chain connects TRBV5-4 to TRBJ2-2, with D possibly called TRBD1 or TRBD2 (6 bases each). The CDR3 covers 17 residues. V lost 4 bases and J lost 2, with 18 bases in between. Germline V gene data show CDR1 as SGHNT and CDR2 as YYREEE (reference sequence). Written as DNA, the CDR3 is TGTGCCAGCAGCGCCAGGTCGGGGGCGGTAAACACCGGGGAGCTGTTTTTT. Translating it yields CASSARSGAVNTGELFF.

This clonotype was detected once. This may be a read error, as it is one base from a much larger clone. Likely a read error: the CDR3 ends without its conserved phenylalanine or tryptophan. V and J are TRBV11-2 and TRBJ2-3; D is ambiguous. Germline CDR1 is SGHAT and CDR2 is FQNNGV. With 4 bases removed from V and 0 bases from J, the gap between germline ends came to 14 bases. The CDR3 is 16 amino acids. CDR3 residues: CASSSPRLRSTDTQYS. CDR3 in DNA: TGTGCCAGCAGCTCCCCCCGGTTACGAAGCACAGATACGCAGTATTCT.

This clonotype came up many times. V is TRBV28 and J is TRBJ2-5; D unclear. Germline V CDR1 and CDR2: MDHEN, SYDVKM. The V end lost 8 bases, the J end lost 2 bases, and 12 bases lay between the germline ends. The CDR3 loop spans 13 amino acids. The CDR3 nucleotides read TGTGCCAGCGGTCGCGGCAGGCAAGAGACCCAGTACTTC. It codes for CASGRGRQETQYF.

The table lists this clonotype with many counts. This chain joins TRBV3-1 and TRBJ2-7; D may be TRBD1 (5 bases). The CDR3 loop spans 15 amino acids. V was clipped by 2 bases and J by 6 bases, with 17 bases between them. Germline CDR1 reads LGHDT; CDR2 reads YNNKEL (reference sequence). In DNA, the CDR3 is TGTGCCAGCAGCCAAAGTCAGGGCCCTCTGGGCGAGCAGTACTTC. Protein: CASSQSQGPLGEQYF.

This clonotype was counted ten times or more. The chain uses TRBV7-9 and TRBJ2-1; D perhaps matches TRBD2 (5 bases). CDR3 length: 14 amino acids. V lost 0 bases and J 8 bases, leaving 11 bases between the germline ends. CDR1 is SEHNR and CDR2 is FQNEAQ in the germline V gene (reference sequence). The CDR3 reads CASSLATLAYEQFF. CDR3 sequence (DNA): TGTGCCAGCAGCTTAGCGACCCTAGCCTATGAGCAGTTCTTC.

This clonotype came up many times. The CDR3, as DNA: TGTGCCAGCAGCTTCGGACAGGGTCCCTACAATGAGCAGTTCTTC. It yields the protein CASSFGQGPYNEQFF. The rearrangement links TRBV7-9 to TRBJ2-1; 8 bases line up with TRBD1. Losses at the gene ends were 3 bases for V and 2 bases for J; bases not matched to a gene: 3. The CDR3 length is 15 residues. Germline-derived CDR1 and CDR2 are SEHNR and FQNEAQ (reference sequence).

In its sample, this clonotype was seen a few times. This may be a read error, as it is one base from a much larger clone. V and J are TRBV28 and TRBJ1-1, with D tentatively TRBD1 (5 bases). This CDR3 region has 14 residues. The germline V gene has CDR1 MDHEN and CDR2 SYDVKM. Trimming pared 6 bases from V and 3 bases from J, leaving 14 bases between. The CDR3 sequence is CASSPGALDTEAFF. The CDR3 nucleotides are TGTGCCAGCAGCCCCGGGGCCCTGGACACTGAAGCTTTCTTT.

This clonotype was counted ten times or more. The chain uses TRBV6-2 or TRBV6-3 and TRBJ1-5, with 10 positions matching TRBD1. Unmatched junction bases numbered 3, after V lost 6 bases and J lost 7 bases. This CDR3 is 13 amino acids long. Germline CDR1 is MNHEY and CDR2 is SVGEGT. CDR3 nucleotide sequence: TGTGCCAGCAGGGACAGGGGGAACCAGCCCCAGCATTTT. Amino acid sequence: CASRDRGNQPQHF.

This clonotype was seen ten or more times. The rearrangement joins TRBV29-1 to TRBJ2-7; 10 positions agree with TRBD1. Germline CDR1 reads SQVTM; CDR2 reads ANQGSEA. The V gene end was trimmed by 1 base and the J gene end by 8 bases; junction bases not matched to a gene: 2. This CDR3 spans 12 amino acids. The CDR3 DNA is TGCAGCGTTGAAGTGACAGGGGGCAAGCAGTACTTC. This encodes CSVEVTGGKQYF.

This clonotype was observed many times. The rearrangement joins TRBV28 to TRBJ1-6; no reliable D call. This CDR3 has 14 amino acids. The V end was cut by 3 bases, the J end by 9 bases, with 12 bases between. The germline CDR1 and CDR2 sequences are MDHEN and SYDVKM. CDR3 in DNA: TGTGCCAGCAGTTTCCCCTACAGCGGTTCACCCCTCCACTTT. Its translation is CASSFPYSGSPLHF.

A remark on this clonotype: A much larger clonotype is one base distant, so this may be a read error. Likely a read error: the CDR3 ends without its conserved phenylalanine or tryptophan. The J gene is TRBJ1-1, the V gene TRBV3-1; D is unclear. The length of the CDR3 is 11 residues. Germline CDR1 LGHDT, CDR2 YNNKEL (reference sequence). Trimming shortened V by 7 bases and J by 10 bases, and 13 bases separated the two germline ends. CDR3 region: CASTRTAGAFL. The CDR3 DNA reads TGTGCCAGCACCCGGACCGCGGGAGCTTTCCTT.

This clonotype was counted at least ten times. The rearrangement joins TRBV6-2 or TRBV6-3 to TRBJ2-1; a weak D match, TRBD2 (7 bases). The CDR3 runs 17 residues. The V gene lost 6 bases and the J gene lost 8 bases, with 26 bases spanning the gap. Germline CDR1 is MNHEY and CDR2 is SVGEGT. In DNA, the CDR3 is TGTGCCAGCAGCCGCTCCCCACAGGGTATGCGGGGGCATGAGCAGTTCTTC. This sequence encodes CASSRSPQGMRGHEQFF.

This clonotype was seen at least ten times. V is TRBV29-1 and J is TRBJ1-4, with a tentative D call TRBD1 (5 bases). Germline CDR1 and CDR2: SQVTM and ANQGSEA. The germline V and J ends were trimmed by 7 bases and 6 bases, with 12 bases remaining between them. The CDR3 has 12 residues. The CDR3, as DNA: TGCAGCGCCCGAGGGGCGGATGAAAAACTGTTTTTT. It yields the protein CSARGADEKLFF.

Worth noting for this clonotype: This could be a read error, since a much larger clone is one nucleotide away. The rearrangement uses TRBV3-1 and TRBJ2-1; D call uncertain. CDR3 size: 17 residues. Germline V gene sequence: CDR1 LGHDT, CDR2 YNNKEL (reference sequence). CDR3 region: CASSENPPSRYSTPQIF. CDR3 sequence (DNA): TGTGCCAGCAGCGAAAACCCGCCATCGCGGTATAGTACCCCCCAGATCTTC.

Note on this clonotype: Just one base apart from a much larger clone, this may be a read error. This rearrangement joins TRBV7-2 to TRBJ2-7; TRBD1 aligns across 8 bases. This CDR3 contains 14 residues. The germline V gene has CDR1 SGHTA and CDR2 FQGNSA. V was pared by 6 bases and J by 5 bases, with 9 bases of the junction left unmatched. CDR3 region: CASRSDRALHEQYF. CDR3 nucleotide sequence: TGTGCCAGCAGGTCGGACAGGGCATTACACGAGCAGTACTTC. Filled out from reference TRBV7-2 and TRBJ2-7, the complete variable domain reads GAGVSQSPSNKVTEKGKDVELRCDPISGHTALYWYRQSLGQGLEFLIYFQGNSAPDKSGLPSDRFSAERTGGSVSTLTIQRTQQEDSAVYLCASRSDRALHEQYFGPGTRLTVT.

This clonotype was seen repeatedly, ten times or more. The rearrangement joins TRBV5-1 to TRBJ2-3; D assignment may be TRBD1 or TRBD2 (5 bases each). CDR3 length equals 14 residues. The V and J ends lost 4 bases and 2 bases respectively, with 11 bases between them. Looked up from germline, CDR1 is SGHRS and CDR2 is YFSETQ. CDR3 region: CASSPWDPTDTQYF. The CDR3 bases are TGCGCCAGCAGCCCCTGGGACCCCACAGATACGCAGTATTTT.

CDR3 sequence reads: CASSASYNEQFF. CDR3 sequence (DNA): TGTGCCAGCAGTGCCTCCTACAATGAGCAGTTCTTC. The chain links TRBV28 to TRBJ2-1; D not resolved. V lost 5 bases and J 0 bases, leaving 2 bases between the germline ends. Per the germline V gene, CDR1 is MDHEN and CDR2 is SYDVKM. The CDR3 is 12 amino acids. Using reference TRBV28 and TRBJ2-1 for the parts outside the CDR3, the full variable domain is DVKVTQSSRYLVKRTGEKVFLECVQDMDHENMFWYRQDPGLGLRLIYFSYDVKMKEKGDIPEGYSVSREKKERFSLILESASTNQTSMYLCASSASYNEQFFGPGTRLTVL.

The CDR3 reads CASRRGPGVGWPEAFF. Here the CDR3 DNA reads TGCGCCAGCAGGAGAGGGCCGGGGGTAGGATGGCCTGAAGCTTTCTTT. The chain has TRBV5-1 and TRBJ1-1; a weak D match, TRBD1 (5 bases). The CDR3 length is 16 residues. V was shortened by 5 bases and J by 6 bases, with 23 bases between the two germline ends. Germline V CDR1 and CDR2: SGHRS, YFSETQ.

V usage is TRBV11-2 and J usage is TRBJ2-3, with a weak D call TRBD2 (6 bases). This CDR3 region has 15 residues. The germline V gene has CDR1 SGHAT and CDR2 FQNNGV. The germline V and J ends were trimmed by 4 bases and 1 base, with 12 bases remaining between them. The CDR3 DNA sequence: TGTGCCAGCAGCTACGGAGGGCTACGCACAGATACGCAGTATTTT. Residues: CASSYGGLRTDTQYF.

This clonotype has at least ten counts. This rearrangement joins TRBV18 to TRBJ1-4, with unresolved D. In germline, CDR1 is KGHSH, CDR2 LQKENI. Deletions cut 1 base from V and 6 bases from J, with 9 bases between. This CDR3 region has 14 residues. CDR3 sequence (DNA): TGTGCCAGCTCACCACGAAGGGTAGATGAAAAACTGTTTTTT. Translation gives CASSPRRVDEKLFF. Full variable domain (outside the CDR3, taken from reference TRBV18 and TRBJ1-4): NAGVMQNPRHLVRRRGQEARLRCSPMKGHSHVYWYRQLPEEGLKFMVYLQKENIIDESGMPKERFSAEFPKEGPSILRIQQVVRGDSAAYFCASSPRRVDEKLFFGSGTQLSVL.